This T cell receptor (beta chain) was identified in a study of shared clonotypes between healthy human individuals. The length of the CDR3 is 14 residues. Researchers divided each subset's genomic DNA evenly across several immunoSEQ plates. Method: immunoSEQ multiplex PCR; TCRdb's copy keeps in-frame clones and lacks some. The sample contains some 500,000 clones, less than 96% of which appear only once. This rearrangement joins TRBV21-1 to TRBJ1-2; the table's D call TRBD1 went unverified against the DNA. TRBV21-1 is given as a pseudogene. The sequenced sample was naive CD4+ T cells sorted from blood. The subset is: CD45RA+ positively selected. The sequence was collected from a woman in her 30s in good health. The CDR3 DNA follows: TGTGCCAGCAGCCAGGGAACTGGCGACTATGGCTACACCTTC. Amino acids: CASSQGTGDYGYTF.